This T cell receptor beta chain was sequenced during a study of cytomegalovirus exposure and HLA in healthy donors. Broader study findings: The classifier was said to identify cytomegalovirus status with high specificity and sensitivity. That first-cohort TCR clusters tended to co-occur in the roughly 130 validation repertoires was found in a later analysis. Rarity held for most TCR sequences, but there were some public TCRs that occurred in many donors.

In regard to this clone: The antigen remains unidentified.

TCRdb keeps only in-frame clones here, not all; method: immunoSEQ multiplex PCR. There are 71,000 or so clones in the sample; less than 95% occur only once, and approximately 1% lies in the top ten. The origin of this receptor is a woman between 18 and 29 years old in good health and CMV-seronegative. Sequencing was performed on PBMCs.

CDR3: CASSTGTGLYEQYF. In DNA form, the CDR3 reads TGTGCCAGCTCAACCGGGACAGGGTTATACGAGCAGTACTTC. The J gene is TRBJ2-7, the V gene TRBV9; 9 bases match TRBD1. The CDR3 has 14 residues. Germline loops: CDR1 SGDLS, CDR2 YYNGEE. J was trimmed by 4 bases and V by 7 bases; bases with no gene match: 9.